The rows below give T cell receptor beta chains drawn from one sample of a study of identifying expanded T cells in peripheral blood. The method was immunoSEQ multiplex PCR; TCRdb's version includes in-frame clones alone and lacks a portion of them. In the table there are about 82,000 clones, approximately 90% of which are singletons. Sequenced: blood. These receptor sequences come from a person aged 18 to 75 in good health. Each CDR3 is given with its conserved first and last residue. Fields, in order: V gene, clone size, J gene, D gene, CDR3 DNA, CDR3 protein. The D gene is left open where the match is weak. Some rows have no size entry. The others give once, few or many, or a class for an expanded clone.

V gene: TRBV5-3; clone size: -; J gene: TRBJ2-4; D gene: TRBD1; CDR3 DNA: TGTGCCAGAAGCTTTTCGGACAGGATAGCCAAAAACATTCAGTACTTC; CDR3 protein: CARSFSDRIAKNIQYF
V gene: TRBV9; clone size: -; J gene: TRBJ2-5; D gene: TRBD2; CDR3 DNA: TGTGCCAGCAGCGTGGGGACTAGCGACGAGACCCAGTACTTC; CDR3 protein: CASSVGTSDETQYF
V gene: TRBV11-2; clone size: -; J gene: TRBJ2-1; D gene: -; CDR3 DNA: TGTGCCAGCAGCTTAGGTAATGAGCAGTTCTTC; CDR3 protein: CASSLGNEQFF
V gene: TRBV7-3; clone size: -; J gene: TRBJ2-3; D gene: -; CDR3 DNA: TGTGCCAGCAGCTCCCCCGGACACCCCACAGATACGCAGTATTTT; CDR3 protein: CASSSPGHPTDTQYF
V gene: TRBV4-2; clone size: -; J gene: TRBJ1-4; D gene: -; CDR3 DNA: TGTGCCAGCAGCCCTACCAGCTTGGTTGAAAAACTGTTTTTT; CDR3 protein: CASSPTSLVEKLFF
V gene: TRBV7-8; clone size: -; J gene: TRBJ2-6; D gene: TRBD1; CDR3 DNA: TGTGCCAGCAGCTCTTATAGACGGACAGGACCCTCTGGGGCCAACGTCCTGACTTTC; CDR3 protein: CASSSYRRTGPSGANVLTF
V gene: TRBV14; clone size: -; J gene: TRBJ1-6; D gene: TRBD1; CDR3 DNA: TGTGCCAGCAGCACCTACAGGGGGCCGAATAATTCACCCCTCCACTTT; CDR3 protein: CASSTYRGPNNSPLHF
V gene: TRBV4-1; clone size: -; J gene: TRBJ2-4; D gene: TRBD1; CDR3 DNA: TGCGCCAGCAGCCCAGCCTACAGGGGGCTTAGTTACATTCAGTACTTC; CDR3 protein: CASSPAYRGLSYIQYF
V gene: TRBV4-2; clone size: -; J gene: TRBJ1-2; D gene: -; CDR3 DNA: TGTGCCAGCAGCCAATGGGGTGTCGGCTACACCTTC; CDR3 protein: CASSQWGVGYTF
V gene: TRBV29-1; clone size: -; J gene: TRBJ2-1; D gene: -; CDR3 DNA: TGCAGCGTTCTCGTGGACGTTTCTTACCGTGAGCAGTTCTTC; CDR3 protein: CSVLVDVSYREQFF
V gene: TRBV29-1; clone size: -; J gene: TRBJ2-2; D gene: -; CDR3 DNA: TGCAGCGTAAAGGGTAATCGGAACACCGGGGAGCTGTTTTTT; CDR3 protein: CSVKGNRNTGELFF
V gene: TRBV4-2; clone size: -; J gene: TRBJ1-2; D gene: -; CDR3 DNA: TGTGCCAGCAGCCGTTCTACCGGGGGGTCCCAGGGCTACACCTTC; CDR3 protein: CASSRSTGGSQGYTF
V gene: TRBV18; clone size: -; J gene: TRBJ1-3; D gene: TRBD1; CDR3 DNA: TGTGCCAGCTCACAAGCCGGGACAGGGGACGGAAACACCATATATTTT; CDR3 protein: CASSQAGTGDGNTIYF
V gene: TRBV18; clone size: -; J gene: TRBJ1-4; D gene: -; CDR3 DNA: TGTGCCAGCTCACTCTCGGGCGCAACTAATGAAAAACTGTTTTTT; CDR3 protein: CASSLSGATNEKLFF
V gene: TRBV5-1; clone size: -; J gene: TRBJ2-2; D gene: -; CDR3 DNA: TGCGCCAGCAGCCCCGGACATCACACCGGGGAGCTGTTTTTT; CDR3 protein: CASSPGHHTGELFF
V gene: TRBV9; clone size: -; J gene: TRBJ1-5; D gene: TRBD1; CDR3 DNA: TGTGCCAGCAGCGCTGGGACAGGGCAGGGTCAGCCCCAGCATTTT; CDR3 protein: CASSAGTGQGQPQHF
V gene: TRBV4-2; clone size: -; J gene: TRBJ2-1; D gene: TRBD1; CDR3 DNA: TGTGCCAGCAGCCAAGGGGGGACAGGGGGCAATGAGCAGTTCTTC; CDR3 protein: CASSQGGTGGNEQFF
V gene: TRBV6-1; clone size: -; J gene: TRBJ2-1; D gene: -; CDR3 DNA: TGTGCCAGCAGCCGACTAGGGAGCTCCTACAATGAGCAGTTCTTC; CDR3 protein: CASSRLGSSYNEQFF
V gene: TRBV27; clone size: -; J gene: TRBJ2-3; D gene: -; CDR3 DNA: TGTGCCAGCAGTTTATTCGGGTTTGGAGATACGCAGTATTTT; CDR3 protein: CASSLFGFGDTQYF
V gene: TRBV6-4; clone size: -; J gene: TRBJ2-6; D gene: -; CDR3 DNA: TGTGCCAGCAGTGACCCGGACAGCTCTGGGGCCAACGTCCTGACTTTC; CDR3 protein: CASSDPDSSGANVLTF
V gene: TRBV5-6; clone size: -; J gene: TRBJ1-1; D gene: TRBD1; CDR3 DNA: TGTGCCAGCAGCTCCGACAGGGTCTGGGGAGATCTGTTCTTT; CDR3 protein: CASSSDRVWGDLFF
V gene: TRBV9; clone size: -; J gene: TRBJ2-5; D gene: TRBD1; CDR3 DNA: TGTGCCAGCAGCGGAGGGGGCATCGAGACCCAGTACTTC; CDR3 protein: CASSGGGIETQYF
V gene: TRBV18; clone size: once; J gene: TRBJ2-1; D gene: TRBD1; CDR3 DNA: TGTGCCAGCTCACCGGGACAGGGGGTTGTATACAATGAGCAGTTCTTC; CDR3 protein: CASSPGQGVVYNEQFF
V gene: TRBV14; clone size: -; J gene: TRBJ2-5; D gene: -; CDR3 DNA: TGTGCCAGCAGCCAAATACGGGGCGTCGGTTTCCGAGAGACCCAGTACTTC; CDR3 protein: CASSQIRGVGFRETQYF
V gene: TRBV6-1; clone size: -; J gene: TRBJ2-5; D gene: -; CDR3 DNA: TGTGCCAGCAGATCGAGGGGGGGAGAGACCCAGTACTTC; CDR3 protein: CASRSRGGETQYF
V gene: TRBV5-1; clone size: -; J gene: TRBJ1-1; D gene: TRBD1; CDR3 DNA: TGCGCCAGTGGAGTGACAGGGGGCACTGAAGCTTTCTTT; CDR3 protein: CASGVTGGTEAFF
V gene: TRBV7-9; clone size: once; J gene: TRBJ1-1; D gene: TRBD1; CDR3 DNA: TGTGCCAGCAGCTTTACGACAGGGTGGACTGAAGCTTTCTTT; CDR3 protein: CASSFTTGWTEAFF
V gene: TRBV7-2; clone size: -; J gene: TRBJ2-2; D gene: -; CDR3 DNA: TGTGCCAGCAGCCCCCGGACCACGAGTGGCACCGGGGAGCTGTTTTTT; CDR3 protein: CASSPRTTSGTGELFF
V gene: TRBV5-4; clone size: -; J gene: TRBJ2-3; D gene: -; CDR3 DNA: TGTGCCAGCAGCTTGGGGGGGCCTAGCACAGATACGCAGTATTTT; CDR3 protein: CASSLGGPSTDTQYF
V gene: TRBV2; clone size: -; J gene: TRBJ1-2; D gene: -; CDR3 DNA: TGTGCCAGCAGTGAACTTTGGGGGAGCTATGGCTACACCTTC; CDR3 protein: CASSELWGSYGYTF
V gene: TRBV7-9; clone size: -; J gene: TRBJ2-3; D gene: -; CDR3 DNA: TGTGCCAGCAGCTTAGTCGGACCAACTAGCACAGATACGCAGTATTTT; CDR3 protein: CASSLVGPTSTDTQYF
V gene: TRBV30; clone size: -; J gene: TRBJ2-7; D gene: TRBD1; CDR3 DNA: TGTGCCTGGAGTGCAGGGACAGCCTACGAGCAGTACTTC; CDR3 protein: CAWSAGTAYEQYF
V gene: TRBV6-5; clone size: once; J gene: TRBJ1-1; D gene: -; CDR3 DNA: TGTGCCAGCAGGGGGGTTGGAAACACTGAAGCTTTCTTT; CDR3 protein: CASRGVGNTEAFF
V gene: TRBV27; clone size: -; J gene: TRBJ2-7; D gene: -; CDR3 DNA: TGTGCCAGCAGTGGCGGGACAGTGCCTTACGAGCAGTACTTC; CDR3 protein: CASSGGTVPYEQYF
V gene: TRBV7-2; clone size: -; J gene: TRBJ1-3; D gene: -; CDR3 DNA: TGTGCCAGCAGCTCCCCGGGCAGGTGGGGGGATGGAAACACCATATATTTT; CDR3 protein: CASSSPGRWGDGNTIYF